The source of this TCR beta chain is a study of cytomegalovirus exposure and HLA in healthy donors. Study details: An analysis done earlier identified fewer than 140 million unique TCR beta sequences from about 179 million T cells. HLA-typed donors contributed about 85 million unique TCRs, which were held in an early data release. General observations from the study: Productive status was seen about 90% or about 30% of the time for most TCR beta V segments in an earlier analysis. Across all donors, roughly uniform sequencing depth was an assumption of the presence/absence analyses.

The PCR contained 60 Vbeta and 13 Jbeta primers. The table came from immunoSEQ multiplex PCR; TCRdb's copy has only in-frame clones and leaves some out. The profile covers more than 85,000 clones, with 75% to 80% appearing a single time and roughly 7.7% taken by the ten largest. This clone appeared a few times. Antigen unknown. V trimming: 4 bases; J trimming: 6 bases; junction bases outside the gene matches: 10. Looked up from germline, CDR1 is SEHNR and CDR2 is FQNEAQ (reference sequence). The CDR3 has 15 amino acids. The sequence derives from a female donor in good health and CMV-seronegative. This rearrangement joins TRBV7-9 to TRBJ2-7; 9 positions agree with TRBD1. Source material: PBMCs. The CDR3: CASSYSRTGASEQYF. CDR3 coding DNA: TGTGCCAGCAGCTATTCAAGGACAGGGGCCTCCGAGCAGTACTTC.